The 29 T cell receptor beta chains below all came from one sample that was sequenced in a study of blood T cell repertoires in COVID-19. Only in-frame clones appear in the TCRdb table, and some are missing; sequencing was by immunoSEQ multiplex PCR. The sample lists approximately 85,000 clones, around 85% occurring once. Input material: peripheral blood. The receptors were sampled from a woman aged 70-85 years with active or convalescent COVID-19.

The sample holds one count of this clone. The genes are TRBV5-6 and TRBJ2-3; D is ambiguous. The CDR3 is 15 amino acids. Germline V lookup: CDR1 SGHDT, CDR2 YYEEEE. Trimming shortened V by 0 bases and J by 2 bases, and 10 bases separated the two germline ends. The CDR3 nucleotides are TGTGCCAGCAGCTTGGGGCAGGCGTTCACAGATACGCAGTATTTT. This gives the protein CASSLGQAFTDTQYF.

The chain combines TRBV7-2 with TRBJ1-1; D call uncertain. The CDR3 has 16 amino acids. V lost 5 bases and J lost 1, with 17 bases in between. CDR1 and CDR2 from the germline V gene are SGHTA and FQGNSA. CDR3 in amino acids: CASSPPERLENTEAFF. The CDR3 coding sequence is TGTGCCAGCAGCCCCCCAGAGAGGCTGGAGAACACTGAAGCTTTCTTT.

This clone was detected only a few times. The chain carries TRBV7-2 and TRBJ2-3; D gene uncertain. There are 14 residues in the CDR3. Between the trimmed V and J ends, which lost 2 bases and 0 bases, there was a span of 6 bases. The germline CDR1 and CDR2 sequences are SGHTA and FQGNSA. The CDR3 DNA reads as TGTGCCAGCAGCTTACATAGTAGCACAGATACGCAGTATTTT. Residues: CASSLHSSTDTQYF.

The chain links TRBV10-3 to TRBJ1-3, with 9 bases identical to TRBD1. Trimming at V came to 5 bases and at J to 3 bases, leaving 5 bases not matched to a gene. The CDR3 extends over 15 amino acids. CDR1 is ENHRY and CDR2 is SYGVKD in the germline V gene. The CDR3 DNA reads TGTGCCATCAGTCCTACAGGGGGCGTTGGAAACACCATATATTTT. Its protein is CAISPTGGVGNTIYF.

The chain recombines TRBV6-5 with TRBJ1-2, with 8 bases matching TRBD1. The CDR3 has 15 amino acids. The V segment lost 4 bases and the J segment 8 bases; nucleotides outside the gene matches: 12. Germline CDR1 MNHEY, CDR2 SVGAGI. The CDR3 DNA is TGTGCCAGCAGTTCCCCGGACAGGGCAATATGGGGCTACACCTTC. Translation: CASSSPDRAIWGYTF.

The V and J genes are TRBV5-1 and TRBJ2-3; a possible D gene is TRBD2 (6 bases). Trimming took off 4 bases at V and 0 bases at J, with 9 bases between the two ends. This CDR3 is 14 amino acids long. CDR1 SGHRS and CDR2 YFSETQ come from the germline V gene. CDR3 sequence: CASSRGKSTDTQYF. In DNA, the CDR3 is TGCGCCAGCAGCCGCGGGAAGAGCACAGATACGCAGTATTTT.

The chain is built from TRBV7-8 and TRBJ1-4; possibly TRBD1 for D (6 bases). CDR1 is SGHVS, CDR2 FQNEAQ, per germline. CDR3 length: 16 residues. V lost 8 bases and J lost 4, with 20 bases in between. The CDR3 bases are TGTGCCAGCTCGGGCAGGTTAGGGGGTATTAATGAAAAACTGTTTTTT. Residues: CASSGRLGGINEKLFF.

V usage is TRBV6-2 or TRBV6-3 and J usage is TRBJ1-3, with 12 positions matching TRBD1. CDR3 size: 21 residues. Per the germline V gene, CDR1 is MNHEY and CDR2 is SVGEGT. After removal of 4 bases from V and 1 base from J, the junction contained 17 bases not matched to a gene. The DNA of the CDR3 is TGTGCCAGCAGTTCGAGACCGGGACAGGGGGCCGAGAAGATTTCTGGAAACACCATATATTTT. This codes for CASSSRPGQGAEKISGNTIYF.

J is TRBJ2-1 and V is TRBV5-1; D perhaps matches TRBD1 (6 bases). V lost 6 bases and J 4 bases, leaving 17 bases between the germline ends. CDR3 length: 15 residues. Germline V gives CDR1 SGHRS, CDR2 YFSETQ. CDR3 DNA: TGCGCCAGCAAAAAACAGGGCCCGCTATACAATGAGCAGTTCTTC. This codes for CASKKQGPLYNEQFF. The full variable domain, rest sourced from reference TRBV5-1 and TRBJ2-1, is KAGVTQTPRYLIKTRGQQVTLSCSPISGHRSVSWYQQTPGQGLQFLFEYFSETQRNKGNFPGRFSGRQFSNSRSEMNVSTLELGDSALYLCASKKQGPLYNEQFFGPGTRLTVL.

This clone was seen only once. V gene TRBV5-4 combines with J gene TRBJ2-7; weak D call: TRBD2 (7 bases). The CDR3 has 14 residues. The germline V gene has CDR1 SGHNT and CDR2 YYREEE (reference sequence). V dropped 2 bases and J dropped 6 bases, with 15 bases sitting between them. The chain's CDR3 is CASSFGGGAIEQYF. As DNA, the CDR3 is TGTGCCAGCAGCTTCGGAGGGGGGGCCATCGAGCAGTACTTC.

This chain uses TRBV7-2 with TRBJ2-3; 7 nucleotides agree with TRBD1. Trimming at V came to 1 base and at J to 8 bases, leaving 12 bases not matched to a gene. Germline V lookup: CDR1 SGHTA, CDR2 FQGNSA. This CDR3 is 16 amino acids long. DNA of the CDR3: TGTGCCAGCAGCTTAGTTGAATACAGGGGATTAATTACGCAGTATTTT. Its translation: CASSLVEYRGLITQYF.

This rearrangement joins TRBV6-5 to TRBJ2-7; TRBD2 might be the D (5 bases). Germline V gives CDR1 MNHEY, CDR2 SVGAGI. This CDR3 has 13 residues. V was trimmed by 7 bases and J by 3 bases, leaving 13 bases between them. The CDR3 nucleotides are TGTGCCAGCAAAACCGGGATCCTCTACGAGCAGTACTTC. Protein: CASKTGILYEQYF.

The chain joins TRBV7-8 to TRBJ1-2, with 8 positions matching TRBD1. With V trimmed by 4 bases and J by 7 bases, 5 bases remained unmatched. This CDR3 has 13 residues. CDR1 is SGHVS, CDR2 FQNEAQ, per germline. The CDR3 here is CASSSDRDFGYTF. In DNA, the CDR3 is TGTGCCAGCAGCTCGGACAGGGATTTTGGCTACACCTTC.

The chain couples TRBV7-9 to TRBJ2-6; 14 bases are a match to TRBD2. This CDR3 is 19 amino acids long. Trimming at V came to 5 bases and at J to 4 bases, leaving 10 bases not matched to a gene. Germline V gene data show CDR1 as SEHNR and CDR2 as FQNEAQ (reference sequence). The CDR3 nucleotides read TGTGCCAGCAGCACCCGACTAGCGGGGGGGCCATCCGGGGCCAACGTCCTGACTTTC. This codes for CASSTRLAGGPSGANVLTF.

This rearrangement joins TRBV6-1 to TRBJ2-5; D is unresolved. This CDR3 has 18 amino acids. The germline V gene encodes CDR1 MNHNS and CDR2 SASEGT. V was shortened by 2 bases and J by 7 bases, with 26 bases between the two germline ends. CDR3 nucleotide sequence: TGTGCCAGCAGTGAAATAAGCCCCCGCAGGAACCCCTTGGGGACCCAGTACTTC. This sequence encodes CASSEISPRRNPLGTQYF.

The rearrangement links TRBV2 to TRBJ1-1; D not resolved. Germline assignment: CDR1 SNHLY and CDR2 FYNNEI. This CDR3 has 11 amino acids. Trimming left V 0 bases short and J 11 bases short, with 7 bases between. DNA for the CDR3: TGTGCCAGCAGTGAAGCGGGAGGTGCTTTCTTT. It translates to CASSEAGGAFF.

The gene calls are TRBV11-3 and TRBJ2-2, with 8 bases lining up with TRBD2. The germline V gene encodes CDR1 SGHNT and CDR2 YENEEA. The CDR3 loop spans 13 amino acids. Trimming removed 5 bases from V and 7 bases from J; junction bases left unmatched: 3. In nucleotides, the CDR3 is TGTGCCAGCAGCCCCCGGGAGGGCGGGGAGCTGTTTTTT. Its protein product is CASSPREGGELFF.

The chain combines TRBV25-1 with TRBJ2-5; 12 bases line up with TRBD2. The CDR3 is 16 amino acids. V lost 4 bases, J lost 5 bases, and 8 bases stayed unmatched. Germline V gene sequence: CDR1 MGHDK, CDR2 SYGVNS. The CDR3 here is CASSGSSGGATETQYF. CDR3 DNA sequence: TGTGCCAGCAGTGGATCTAGCGGGGGGGCCACGGAGACCCAGTACTTC.

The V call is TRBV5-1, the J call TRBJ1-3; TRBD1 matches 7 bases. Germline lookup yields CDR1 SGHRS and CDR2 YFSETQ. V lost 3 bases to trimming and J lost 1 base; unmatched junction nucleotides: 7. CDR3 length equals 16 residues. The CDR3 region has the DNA TGCGCCAGCAGCTCCTATTACAGGGGATCTGGAAACACCATATATTTT. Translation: CASSSYYRGSGNTIYF.

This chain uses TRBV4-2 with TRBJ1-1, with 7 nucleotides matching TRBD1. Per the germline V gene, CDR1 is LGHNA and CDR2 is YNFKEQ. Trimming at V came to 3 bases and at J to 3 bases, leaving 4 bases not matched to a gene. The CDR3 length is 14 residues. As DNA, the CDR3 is TGTGCCAGCAGCCAGGGGACAGAAGACACTGAAGCTTTCTTT. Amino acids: CASSQGTEDTEAFF.

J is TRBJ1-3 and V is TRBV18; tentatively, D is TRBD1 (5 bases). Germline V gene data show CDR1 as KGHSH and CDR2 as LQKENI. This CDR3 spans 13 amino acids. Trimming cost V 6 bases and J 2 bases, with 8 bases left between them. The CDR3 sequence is CASSTGTGNTIYF. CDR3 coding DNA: TGTGCCAGCTCTACAGGAACTGGAAACACCATATATTTT.

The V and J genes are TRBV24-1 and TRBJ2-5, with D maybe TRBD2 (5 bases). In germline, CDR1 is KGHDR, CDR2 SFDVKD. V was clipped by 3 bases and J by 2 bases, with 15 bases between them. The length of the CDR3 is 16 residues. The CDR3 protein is CATSDPPRTGQETQYF. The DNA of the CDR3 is TGTGCCACCAGTGATCCGCCTCGGACTGGACAAGAGACCCAGTACTTC.

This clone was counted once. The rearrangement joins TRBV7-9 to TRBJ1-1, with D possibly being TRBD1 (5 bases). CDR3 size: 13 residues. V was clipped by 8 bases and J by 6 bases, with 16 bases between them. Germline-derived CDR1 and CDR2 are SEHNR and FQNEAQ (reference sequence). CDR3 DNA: TGTGCCAGCCTCTTATTGGGGGGATCTGAAGCTTTCTTT. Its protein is CASLLLGGSEAFF.

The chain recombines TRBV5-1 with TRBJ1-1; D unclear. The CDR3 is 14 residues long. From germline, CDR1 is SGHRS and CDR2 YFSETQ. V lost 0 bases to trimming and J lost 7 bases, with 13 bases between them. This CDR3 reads CASSLAADSGEAFF. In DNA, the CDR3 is TGCGCCAGCAGCTTGGCCGCCGATTCAGGTGAAGCTTTCTTT.

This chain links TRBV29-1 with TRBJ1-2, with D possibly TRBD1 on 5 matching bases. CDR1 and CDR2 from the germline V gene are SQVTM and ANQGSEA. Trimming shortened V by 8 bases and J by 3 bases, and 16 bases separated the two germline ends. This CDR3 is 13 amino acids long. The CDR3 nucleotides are TGCAGCATACTCCGGGGGAATGACTATGGCTACACCTTC. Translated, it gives CSILRGNDYGYTF.

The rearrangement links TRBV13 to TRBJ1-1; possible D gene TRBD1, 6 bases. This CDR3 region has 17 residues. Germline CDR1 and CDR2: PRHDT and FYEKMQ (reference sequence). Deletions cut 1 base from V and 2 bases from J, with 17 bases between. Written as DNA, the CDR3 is TGTGCCAGCAGCTTAGAGTTACGGGGACACCTCAACACTGAAGCTTTCTTT. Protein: CASSLELRGHLNTEAFF.

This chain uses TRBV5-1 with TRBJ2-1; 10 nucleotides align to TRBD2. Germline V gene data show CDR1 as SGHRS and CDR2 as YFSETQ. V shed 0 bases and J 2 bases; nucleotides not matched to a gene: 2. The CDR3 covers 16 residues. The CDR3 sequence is CASSLVAGGPYNEQFF. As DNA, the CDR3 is TGCGCCAGCAGCTTGGTAGCGGGGGGCCCCTACAATGAGCAGTTCTTC. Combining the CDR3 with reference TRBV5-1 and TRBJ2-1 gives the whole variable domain KAGVTQTPRYLIKTRGQQVTLSCSPISGHRSVSWYQQTPGQGLQFLFEYFSETQRNKGNFPGRFSGRQFSNSRSEMNVSTLELGDSALYLCASSLVAGGPYNEQFFGPGTRLTVL.

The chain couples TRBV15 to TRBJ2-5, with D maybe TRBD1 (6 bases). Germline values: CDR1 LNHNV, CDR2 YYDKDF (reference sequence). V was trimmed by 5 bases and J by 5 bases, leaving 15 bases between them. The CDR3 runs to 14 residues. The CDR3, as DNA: TGTGCCACCAGCGGGACACCCTCGGAGGAGACCCAGTACTTC. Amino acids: CATSGTPSEETQYF.

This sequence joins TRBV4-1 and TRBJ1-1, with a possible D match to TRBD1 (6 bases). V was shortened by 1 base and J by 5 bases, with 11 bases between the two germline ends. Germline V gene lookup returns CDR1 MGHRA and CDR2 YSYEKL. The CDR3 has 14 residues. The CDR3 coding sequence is TGCGCCAGCAGCCAAGTTCCAGGGGCAACTGAAGCTTTCTTT. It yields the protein CASSQVPGATEAFF.